Sequencing of this T cell receptor beta chain was carried out in a study of blood T cell repertoires in COVID-19. On the study more broadly: T cells, B-cell-depleted T cells, or PBMCs provided the cDNA or gDNA that served as material.

Authors' analysis steps: How many nucleated cells were present was estimated from reference gene primer amplification. Only in-frame clones appear in the TCRdb table, and some are missing; sequencing was by immunoSEQ multiplex PCR. That table is the source of V, J and clone size, and D and trimming were worked out from the DNA. The sample has about 26,000 clones, nearly 90% seen once; the top ten hold approximately 10%. The V gene lost 3 bases and the J gene lost 1 base, with 10 bases spanning the gap. The CDR3 runs 14 residues. Germline values: CDR1 SGHRS, CDR2 YFSETQ. V is TRBV5-1 and J is TRBJ1-1, with D perhaps matching TRBD1 (6 bases). Sample: peripheral blood. The receptor was isolated from a man in his 70s with acute or convalescent COVID-19. Written as DNA, the CDR3 is TGCGCCAGCAGCTCCGGACAGAAGAACACTGAAGCTTTCTTT. It specifies CASSSGQKNTEAFF.